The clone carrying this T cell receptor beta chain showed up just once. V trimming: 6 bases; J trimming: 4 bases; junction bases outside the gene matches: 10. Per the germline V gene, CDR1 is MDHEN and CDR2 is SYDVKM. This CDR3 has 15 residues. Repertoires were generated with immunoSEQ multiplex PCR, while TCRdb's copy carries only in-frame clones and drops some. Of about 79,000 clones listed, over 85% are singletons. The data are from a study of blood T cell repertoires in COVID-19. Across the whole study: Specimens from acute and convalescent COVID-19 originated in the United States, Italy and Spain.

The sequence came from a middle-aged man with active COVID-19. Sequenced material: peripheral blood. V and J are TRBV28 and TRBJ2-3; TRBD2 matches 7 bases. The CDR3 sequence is CASSGGGTGADTQYF. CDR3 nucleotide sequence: TGTGCCAGCAGCGGCGGGGGTACAGGCGCAGATACGCAGTATTTT.